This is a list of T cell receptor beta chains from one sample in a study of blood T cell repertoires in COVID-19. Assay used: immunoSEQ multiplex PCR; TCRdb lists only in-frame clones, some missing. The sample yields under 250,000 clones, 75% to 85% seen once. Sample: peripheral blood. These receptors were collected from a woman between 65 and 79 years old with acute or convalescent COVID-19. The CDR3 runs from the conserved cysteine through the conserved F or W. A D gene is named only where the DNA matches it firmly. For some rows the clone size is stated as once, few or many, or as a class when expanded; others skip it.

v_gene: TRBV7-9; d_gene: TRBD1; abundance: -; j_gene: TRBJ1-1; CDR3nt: TGTGCCAGCAGCTCGGACAGGGGGCTTAAGAACACTGAAGCTTTCTTT; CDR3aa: CASSSDRGLKNTEAFF
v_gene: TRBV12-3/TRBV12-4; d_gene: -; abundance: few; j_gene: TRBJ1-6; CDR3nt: TGTGCCAGCAGTTTCGCAGGAACTAGTCTCCACTTT; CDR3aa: CASSFAGTSLHF
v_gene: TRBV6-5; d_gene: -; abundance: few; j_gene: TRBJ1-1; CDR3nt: TGTGCCAGCAGTCTTGGGGGAGGGGTACCTGAAGCTTTCTTT; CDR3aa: CASSLGGGVPEAFF
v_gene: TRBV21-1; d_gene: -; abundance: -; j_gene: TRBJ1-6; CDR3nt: TGTGCCAGCAGCAAGTACAGGGGTCGTTCACCCCTCCACTTT; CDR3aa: CASSKYRGRSPLHF
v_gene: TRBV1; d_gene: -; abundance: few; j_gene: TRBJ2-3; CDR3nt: TGCACCAGCAGCCAAGATGGTAATAGCGGAAGCACAGATACGCAGTATTTT; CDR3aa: CTSSQDGNSGSTDTQYF
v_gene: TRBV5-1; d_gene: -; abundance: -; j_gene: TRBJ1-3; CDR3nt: TGCGCCAGCAGCCCAAACGGGATAACTGGAAACACCATATATTTT; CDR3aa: CASSPNGITGNTIYF
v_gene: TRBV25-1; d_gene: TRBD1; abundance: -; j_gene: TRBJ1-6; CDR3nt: TGTGCCAGCAGTGTCACGTCATCGGGGACAGGAGGTTCACCCCTCCACTTT; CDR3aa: CASSVTSSGTGGSPLHF
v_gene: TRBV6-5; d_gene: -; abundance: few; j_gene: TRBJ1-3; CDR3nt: TGTGCCAGCAGTTCAGGGTTAGGAAACACCATATATTTT; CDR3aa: CASSSGLGNTIYF
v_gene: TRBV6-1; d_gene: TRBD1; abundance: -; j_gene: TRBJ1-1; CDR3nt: TGTGCCAGCAGTGAGACAGGGGGTAACACTGAAGCTTTCTTT; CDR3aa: CASSETGGNTEAFF
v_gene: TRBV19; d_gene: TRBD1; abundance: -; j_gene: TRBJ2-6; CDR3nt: TGTGCCAGTACCAGGGTAGGGACAGGTAGCTCTGGGGCCAACGTCCTGACTTTC; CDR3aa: CASTRVGTGSSGANVLTF
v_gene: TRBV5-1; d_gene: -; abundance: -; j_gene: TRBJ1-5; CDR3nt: TGCGCCAGCAGCCAAAACGGGGGGGACAATCAGCCCCAGCATTTT; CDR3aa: CASSQNGGDNQPQHF
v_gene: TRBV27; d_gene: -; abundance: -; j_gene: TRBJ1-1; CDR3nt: TGTGCCAGCAGTTTAAGATCGACAGGCATGAACACTGAAGCTTTCTTT; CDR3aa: CASSLRSTGMNTEAFF
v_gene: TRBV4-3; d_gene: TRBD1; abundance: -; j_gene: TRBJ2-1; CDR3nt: TGCGCCAGCAGCGGCGGACAGGGGCTATACAATGAGCAGTTCTTC; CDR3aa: CASSGGQGLYNEQFF
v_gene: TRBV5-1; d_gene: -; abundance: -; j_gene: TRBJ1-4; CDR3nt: TGCGCCAGCAGCCAGGCAGGGAGGGTTGAAAAACTGTTTTTT; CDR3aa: CASSQAGRVEKLFF
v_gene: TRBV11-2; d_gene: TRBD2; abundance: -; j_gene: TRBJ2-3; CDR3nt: TGTGCCAGCAGCTTATTATCCACTAGCGGGGGTCCGCCTTATACGCAGTATTTT; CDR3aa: CASSLLSTSGGPPYTQYF
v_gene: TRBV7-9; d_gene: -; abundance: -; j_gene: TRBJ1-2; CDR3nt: TGTGCCAGCACGCTGGACAGTAACTATGGCTACACCTTC; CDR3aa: CASTLDSNYGYTF
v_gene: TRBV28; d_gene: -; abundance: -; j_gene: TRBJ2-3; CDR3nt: TGTGCCAGCACCATCAACTCTCAAGCGCAGTATTTT; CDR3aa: CASTINSQAQYF
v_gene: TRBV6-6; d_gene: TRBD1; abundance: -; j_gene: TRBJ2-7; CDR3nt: TGTGCCAGCAGCCCGGACAGGCTTGACCACGAGCAGTACTTC; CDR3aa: CASSPDRLDHEQYF
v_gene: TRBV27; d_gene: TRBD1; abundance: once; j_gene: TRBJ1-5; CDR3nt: TGTGCCAGCAGTCGATCCGGGACAGGGAGTCAGCCCCAGCATTTT; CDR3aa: CASSRSGTGSQPQHF
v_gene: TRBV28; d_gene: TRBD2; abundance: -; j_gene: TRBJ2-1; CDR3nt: TGTGCCAGCAGCCAAGCACTGGGACTAGCGGGGGGGCACTACAATGAGCAGTTCTTC; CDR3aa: CASSQALGLAGGHYNEQFF
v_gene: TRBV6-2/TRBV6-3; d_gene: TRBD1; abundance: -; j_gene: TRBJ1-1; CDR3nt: TGTGCCAGCAGTTACCAACCCGGGACAGCTGGGAACACTGAAGCTTTCTTT; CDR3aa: CASSYQPGTAGNTEAFF
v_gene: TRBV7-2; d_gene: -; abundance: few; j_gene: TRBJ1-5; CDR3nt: TGTGCCAGCAGCTTAGTTCAGAATCAGCCCCAGCATTTT; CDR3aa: CASSLVQNQPQHF
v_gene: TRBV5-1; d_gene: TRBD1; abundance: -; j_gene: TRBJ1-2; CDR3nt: TGCGCCAGCAGCTTGGATGTAGATTTCAGGGGGTATGGCTACACCTTC; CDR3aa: CASSLDVDFRGYGYTF
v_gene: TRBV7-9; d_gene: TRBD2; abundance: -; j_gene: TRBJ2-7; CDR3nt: TGTGCCAGCAGCCTAGGACTAGCGGGGGTAGACGAGCAGTACTTC; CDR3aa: CASSLGLAGVDEQYF